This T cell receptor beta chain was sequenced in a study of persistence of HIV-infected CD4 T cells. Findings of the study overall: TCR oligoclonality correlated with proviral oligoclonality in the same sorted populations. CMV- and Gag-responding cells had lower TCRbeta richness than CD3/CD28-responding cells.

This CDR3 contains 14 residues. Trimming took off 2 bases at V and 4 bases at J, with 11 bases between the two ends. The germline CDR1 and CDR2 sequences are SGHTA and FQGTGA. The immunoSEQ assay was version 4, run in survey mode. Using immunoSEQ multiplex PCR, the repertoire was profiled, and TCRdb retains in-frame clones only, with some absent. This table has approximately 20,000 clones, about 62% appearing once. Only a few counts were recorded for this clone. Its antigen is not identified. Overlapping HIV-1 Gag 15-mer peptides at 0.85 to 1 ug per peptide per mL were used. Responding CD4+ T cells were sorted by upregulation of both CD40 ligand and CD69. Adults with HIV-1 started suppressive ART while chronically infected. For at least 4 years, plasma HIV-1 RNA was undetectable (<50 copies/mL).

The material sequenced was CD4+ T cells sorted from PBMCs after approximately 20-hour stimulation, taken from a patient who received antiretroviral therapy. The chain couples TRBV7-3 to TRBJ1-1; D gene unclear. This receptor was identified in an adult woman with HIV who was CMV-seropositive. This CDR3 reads CASSLGPVSTEAFF. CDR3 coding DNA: TGTGCCAGCAGCTTAGGGCCTGTGAGCACTGAAGCTTTCTTT.